The next 6 T cell receptor beta chains were all read from a single sample in a study of blood T cells in healthy people across ages (dated by TCRdb to about 2015). The library was built by means of 5' RACE. A second PCR of roughly 6 to 12 cycles was performed with a sample-barcoded 5' primer and a J-beta primer mix. TCRdb ran its own pipeline on the public reads, namely fastp trimming at Q25 and MiXCR clone calling, and kept in-frame beta chains. Every distinct CDR3 protein forms one entry, paired with its most common genes and DNA. Present in this sample are 1.8 million or so distinct CDR3 sequences, approximately 40% of which were seen just once. Around 23% of the sample lies in the top ten. The sample taken for sequencing was blood. The receptor source for this set is a human donor in good health.

The V gene is TRBV28, the J gene TRBJ2-3, with unresolved D. Deletions cut 3 bases from V and 0 bases from J, with 13 bases between. Germline CDR1 is MDHEN and CDR2 is SYDVKM. The CDR3 is 16 residues long. This CDR3 is CASSLFSGPSTDTQYF. The CDR3 nucleotides are TGTGCCAGCAGTTTGTTCTCCGGTCCTAGCACAGATACGCAGTATTTT.

The rearrangement uses TRBV2 and TRBJ2-1; D perhaps matches TRBD2 (5 bases). Per germline, CDR1 SNHLY and CDR2 FYNNEI. The CDR3 spans 17 residues. The V gene lost 2 bases and the J gene lost 0 bases, with 14 bases spanning the gap. The CDR3 DNA is TGTGCCAGCAGTGAAAGCGAGCGGTTAAGCTCCTACAATGAGCAGTTCTTC. This gives the protein CASSESERLSSYNEQFF.

This chain connects TRBV5-1 to TRBJ2-1, with 9 bases lining up with TRBD1. Germline CDR1 is SGHRS and CDR2 is YFSETQ. This CDR3 comprises 15 residues. With V trimmed by 0 bases and J by 7 bases, 5 bases remained unmatched. This chain's CDR3 is CASSLGGQGWNEQFF. The CDR3 coding sequence is TGCGCCAGCAGCTTGGGGGGACAGGGTTGGAATGAGCAGTTCTTC.

Only a few counts were recorded for this clonotype. The chain combines TRBV6-5 with TRBJ1-2; weak D call: TRBD1 (5 bases). Trimming stripped 0 bases from V and 8 bases from J, with 10 bases between. CDR1 is MNHEY, CDR2 SVGAGI, per germline. The CDR3 has 13 amino acids. The CDR3 loop is CASSYSKRGGYTF. The CDR3 DNA follows: TGTGCCAGCAGTTACTCGAAGCGGGGCGGCTACACCTTC.

The rearrangement joins TRBV20-1 to TRBJ2-7; 8 positions match TRBD2. Trimming took 6 bases from V and 2 from J; bases not matched to a gene: 9. CDR3 length equals 14 residues. Germline CDR1 DFQATT, CDR2 SNEGSKA (reference sequence). The CDR3 loop reads CSAAPLAGAYEQYF. CDR3 nucleotide sequence: TGCAGTGCCGCCCCCCTAGCGGGCGCCTACGAGCAGTACTTC.

The chain combines TRBV28 with TRBJ2-7; 9 bases are a match to TRBD1. The CDR3 has 17 residues. The J segment lost 4 bases and the V segment lost 5 bases, leaving 15 bases of the junction unmatched. Germline assignment: CDR1 MDHEN and CDR2 SYDVKM. CDR3 protein: CASSPDLSDRGLYEQYF. The CDR3, as DNA: TGTGCCAGCAGTCCCGATTTGTCGGACAGGGGTTTGTACGAGCAGTACTTC.